Listed below are T cell receptor beta chains from one sample, sequenced in a study of blood T cell repertoires in COVID-19. Libraries were prepared by immunoSEQ multiplex PCR; TCRdb keeps only in-frame clonotypes and omits some of them. The data hold some 700,000 clones, with about 87% observed a single time. Sequenced input: peripheral blood. Source of these receptors: a woman under 30 with acute or convalescent COVID-19. Each CDR3 is given with its conserved first and last residue. A D gene is named only where the DNA matches it firmly. Clone size, where shown, is once, few, many, or a class for clones that have expanded.

>14|NA|TRBJ1-2|TRBV5-4|NA
CASSLGGANYGYTF
TGTGCCAGCAGCTTGGGAGGCGCGAACTATGGCTACACCTTC
>11|NA|TRBJ2-7|TRBV20-1|NA
CSARPTSGQYF
TGCAGTGCTAGACCCACGTCCGGGCAGTACTTC
>17|TRBD1|TRBJ1-1|TRBV7-2|NA
CASSFLPGQAENTEAFF
TGTGCCAGCAGCTTCCTCCCGGGACAGGCCGAGAACACTGAAGCTTTCTTT
>14|TRBD1|TRBJ1-2|TRBV6-5|NA
CASSLGQGVYGYTF
TGTGCCAGCAGTCTCGGACAGGGGGTCTATGGCTACACCTTC
>14|TRBD1|TRBJ1-1|TRBV2|NA
CASSEGQGARLSFF
TGTGCCAGCAGTGAAGGGCAGGGGGCGCGGCTGAGTTTCTTT
>13|NA|TRBJ1-6|TRBV27|NA
CASSSYGNSPLHF
TGTGCCAGCAGTTCGTACGGGAATTCACCCCTCCACTTT
>15|NA|TRBJ1-6|TRBV2|NA
CASTQADQYNSPLHF
TGTGCCAGCACCCAAGCGGACCAGTATAATTCACCCCTCCACTTT
>16|NA|TRBJ1-6|TRBV28|NA
CASTQGGSSYNSPLHF
TGTGCCAGCACCCAGGGCGGATCCTCCTATAATTCACCCCTCCACTTT
>14|NA|TRBJ2-7|TRBV9|NA
CASSVDGVPYEQYF
TGTGCCAGCAGCGTAGACGGGGTCCCCTACGAGCAGTACTTC
>13|NA|TRBJ1-5|TRBV19|NA
CASSIAGYQPQHF
TGTGCCAGTAGTATAGCGGGTTATCAGCCCCAGCATTTT
>11|NA|TRBJ1-2|TRBV24-1|NA
CAIPSGGGYTF
TGTGCCATCCCAAGCGGGGGTGGCTACACCTTC
>13|TRBD1|TRBJ1-1|TRBV29-1|once
CSATTGANTEAFF
TGCAGCGCTACGACAGGGGCGAACACTGAAGCTTTCTTT
>14|NA|TRBJ1-1|TRBV5-5|NA
CASSLGPGSTEAFF
TGTGCCAGCAGCTTGGGCCCCGGGAGTACTGAAGCTTTCTTT
>15|NA|TRBJ2-2|TRBV6-6|once
CASSFGQAGTGELFF
TGTGCCAGCAGTTTCGGACAGGCGGGGACCGGGGAGCTGTTTTTT
>16|NA|TRBJ2-2|TRBV9|once
CASSVVGQGLPGELFF
TGTGCCAGCAGCGTAGTGGGGCAGGGGCTCCCCGGGGAGCTGTTTTTT
>14|NA|TRBJ2-3|TRBV6-5|few
CASNPRGRTDTQYF
TGTGCCAGCAACCCCCGGGGGAGAACAGATACGCAGTATTTT